The 29 T cell receptor beta chains presented below share a single source sample, sequenced in a study of blood T cell repertoires in COVID-19. Profiled with immunoSEQ multiplex PCR; TCRdb holds only in-frame clones, not every one. The sample records around 250,000 clones, around 84% being singletons. The sample comprised PBMCs or T cells enriched from blood (not recorded which). The receptors here all came from a woman in her 50s who had been exposed to COVID-19.

The CDR3 loop is CSASTPTEQYF. The CDR3 DNA reads as TGCAGTGCTAGTACCCCTACCGAGCAGTACTTC. This chain joins TRBV20-1 and TRBJ2-7, with no clear D. The germline CDR1 and CDR2 sequences are DFQATT and SNEGSKA (reference sequence). The CDR3 consists of 11 residues. The V gene lost 3 bases and the J gene lost 6 bases, with 9 bases spanning the gap.

The chain uses TRBV5-1 and TRBJ2-5; the match to TRBD2 covers 7 bases. The CDR3 extends over 16 amino acids. The J segment lost 5 bases and the V segment lost 4 bases, leaving 14 bases of the junction unmatched. Looked up from germline, CDR1 is SGHRS and CDR2 is YFSETQ. CDR3 in amino acids: CASSQDVGGRGETQYF. The CDR3 DNA sequence: TGCGCCAGCAGCCAGGACGTGGGAGGGCGTGGGGAGACCCAGTACTTC.

In DNA, the CDR3 is TGTGCCAGCAGCAAAGGGACAGGGAAGGGTCAGCCCCAGCATTTT. It yields the protein CASSKGTGKGQPQHF. The gene calls are TRBV21-1 and TRBJ1-5; the D call TRBD1 from the table was never checked on the DNA. TRBV21-1 is a recognized pseudogene. The CDR3 totals 15 residues.

The sample holds one count of this clone. The chain combines TRBV11-2 with TRBJ2-1; D gene uncertain. Trimming removed 1 base from V and 8 bases from J, with 18 bases in between. CDR1 is SGHAT and CDR2 is FQNNGV in the germline V gene. The CDR3 sequence is 16 residues long. CDR3 nucleotides: TGTGCCAGCAGCTTAGCTCTCCCTAATAGATACCATGAGCAGTTCTTC. Translation: CASSLALPNRYHEQFF. The whole variable domain, remainder taken from reference TRBV11-2 and TRBJ2-1, is EAGVAQSPRYKIIEKRQSVAFWCNPISGHATLYWYQQILGQGPKLLIQFQNNGVVDDSQLPKDRFSAERLKGVDSTLKIQPAKLEDSAVYLCASSLALPNRYHEQFFGPGTRLTVL.

As DNA, the CDR3 is TGTGCCAGCAGGCTCGACAGGAGGGGCTACACCTTC. Its translation is CASRLDRRGYTF. The gene calls are TRBV6-5 and TRBJ1-2, with D perhaps TRBD1 (6 bases). Trimming pared 6 bases from V and 8 bases from J, leaving 13 bases between. Germline CDR1 reads MNHEY; CDR2 reads SVGAGI. The CDR3 length is 12 residues.

This chain links TRBV7-6 with TRBJ2-5; TRBD2 might be the D (5 bases). The germline CDR1 and CDR2 sequences are SGHVS and FNYEAQ. The CDR3 length is 15 residues. V was clipped by 3 bases and J by 5 bases, with 16 bases between them. CDR3: CASSFGGLAGETQYF. CDR3 nucleotide sequence: TGTGCCAGCAGCTTCGGTGGGCTAGCAGGCGAGACCCAGTACTTC.

The chain recombines TRBV19 with TRBJ2-2, with 7 bases identical to TRBD2. V lost 6 bases and J lost 1; bases outside the gene matches: 8. From germline, CDR1 is LNHDA and CDR2 SQIVND (reference sequence). This CDR3 has 16 residues. CDR3 nucleotide sequence: TGTGCCAGTAGCAGCGGGGTTGCTAGGAACACCGGGGAGCTGTTTTTT. This translates into CASSSGVARNTGELFF.

The chain joins TRBV11-2 to TRBJ2-1; D perhaps matches TRBD2 (7 bases). The CDR3 runs 17 residues. Germline-derived CDR1 and CDR2 are SGHAT and FQNNGV. Between the trimmed V and J ends, which lost 3 bases and 0 bases, there was a span of 15 bases. CDR3 nucleotide sequence: TGTGCCAGCAGCTTGGGGCGGGGGCGACACTCCTACAATGAGCAGTTCTTC. Translating it yields CASSLGRGRHSYNEQFF.

The chain carries TRBV7-9 and TRBJ1-2; 8 nucleotides match TRBD1. The germline CDR1 and CDR2 sequences are SEHNR and FQNEAQ (reference sequence). The CDR3 runs 17 residues. V was pared by 7 bases and J by 4 bases, with 17 bases of the junction left unmatched. The CDR3 region is CASTEGGRGRLAYGYTF. CDR3 DNA sequence: TGTGCCAGCACGGAGGGAGGCAGGGGGCGTTTGGCCTATGGCTACACCTTC.

This chain uses TRBV27 with TRBJ1-6; the D is unclear. The germline V gene has CDR1 MNHEY and CDR2 SMNVEV (reference sequence). Trimming stripped 3 bases from V and 0 bases from J, with 12 bases between. The CDR3 spans 17 residues. CDR3 DNA sequence: TGTGCCAGCAGTTTGGGAGGGCCGAGCTCCTATAATTCACCCCTCCACTTT. Protein: CASSLGGPSSYNSPLHF.

V is TRBV7-2 and J is TRBJ1-2, with D possibly matching TRBD1 (5 bases). Germline V CDR1 and CDR2: SGHTA, FQGNSA. With 1 base removed from V and 8 bases from J, the gap between germline ends came to 17 bases. The CDR3 loop spans 15 amino acids. The CDR3 loop is CASSLGGVGGSGYTF. The CDR3, as DNA: TGTGCCAGCAGCTTAGGGGGGGTTGGTGGGTCCGGCTACACCTTC.

The genes are TRBV5-5 and TRBJ2-3, with 9 bases aligning to TRBD2. The germline V gene has CDR1 SGHKS and CDR2 YYEKEE (reference sequence). The CDR3 totals 14 residues. With V trimmed by 4 bases and J by 4 bases, 4 bases remained unmatched. The CDR3 DNA reads TGTGCCAGCAGCAATAGCGGGGGCGCAGATACGCAGTATTTT. Its protein is CASSNSGGADTQYF.

About this clone itself: Other DNA variants within this sample encode the same CDR3. This CDR3 is CASSSDSDTQYF. The CDR3, as DNA: TGCGCCAGCAGCTCGGACTCCGATACGCAGTATTTT. The chain is built from TRBV5-1 and TRBJ2-3; tentatively, D is TRBD2 (5 bases). Germline-derived CDR1 and CDR2 are SGHRS and YFSETQ. Trimming took off 3 bases at V and 6 bases at J, with 8 bases between the two ends. The CDR3 loop spans 12 amino acids.

The chain combines TRBV7-9 with TRBJ2-6; 7 bases line up with TRBD1. Losses at the gene ends were 1 base for V and 1 base for J; bases not matched to a gene: 10. The length of the CDR3 is 19 residues. The V gene's germline CDR1 is SEHNR and CDR2 FQNEAQ (reference sequence). The CDR3, as DNA: TGTGCCAGCAGCTTAGGTGGGGACAGTCCAATTTCTGGGGCCAACGTCCTGACTTTC. It yields the protein CASSLGGDSPISGANVLTF.

The chain employs TRBV5-4 and TRBJ2-5, with 7 bases fitting TRBD1. Looked up from germline, CDR1 is SGHNT and CDR2 is YYREEE (reference sequence). This CDR3 region has 16 residues. The J segment lost 1 base and the V segment lost 2 bases, leaving 8 bases of the junction unmatched. CDR3 in amino acids: CASSLGQAYGQETQYF. The CDR3 coding sequence is TGTGCCAGCAGCTTAGGACAGGCTTATGGCCAAGAGACCCAGTACTTC. Full variable domain (missing parts from reference TRBV5-4 and TRBJ2-5): ETGVTQSPTHLIKTRGQQVTLRCSSQSGHNTVSWYQQALGQGPQFIFQYYREEENGRGNFPPRFSGLQFPNYSSELNVNALELDDSALYLCASSLGQAYGQETQYFGPGTRLLVL.

This chain links TRBV9 with TRBJ1-1; D gene ambiguous. Germline-derived CDR1 and CDR2 are SGDLS and YYNGEE. The ends were cut back, 0 bases at V and 4 bases at J, with 10 bases in the middle. The CDR3 contains 14 residues. CDR3 residues: CASSVASVGTEAFF. The CDR3, as DNA: TGTGCCAGCAGCGTAGCGAGTGTTGGCACTGAAGCTTTCTTT. Using reference TRBV9 and TRBJ1-1 for the parts outside the CDR3, the full variable domain is DSGVTQTPKHLITATGQRVTLRCSPRSGDLSVYWYQQSLDQGLQFLIQYYNGEERAKGNILERFSAQQFPDLHSELNLSSLELGDSALYFCASSVASVGTEAFFGQGTRLTVV.

The J gene is TRBJ2-1, the V gene TRBV11-2; 8 bases align to TRBD1. The CDR3 consists of 15 residues. Trimming removed 5 bases from V and 5 bases from J; junction bases left unmatched: 8. From germline, CDR1 is SGHAT and CDR2 FQNNGV. The CDR3, as DNA: TGTGCCAGCAGCCCCACGACAGGGGTCCACAATGAGCAGTTCTTC. It specifies CASSPTTGVHNEQFF.

The V gene is TRBV7-8, the J gene TRBJ1-6; 7 bases are a match to TRBD1. Per the germline V gene, CDR1 is SGHVS and CDR2 is FQNEAQ. Trimming removed 5 bases from V and 3 bases from J; junction bases left unmatched: 16. The CDR3 sequence is 19 residues long. The CDR3 bases are TGTGCCAGCAGCGCCTACGCACAGGGACAGACTTTCTATAATTCACCCCTCCACTTT. Encoded protein: CASSAYAQGQTFYNSPLHF.

This clone was detected once. The V and J genes are TRBV11-2 and TRBJ1-6; perhaps TRBD1 as D (6 bases). V was pared by 5 bases and J by 14 bases, with 19 bases between. Germline assignment: CDR1 SGHAT and CDR2 FQNNGV. The CDR3 is 14 residues long. Here the CDR3 reads CASSPRDIGFTLHF. The CDR3 bases are TGTGCCAGCAGCCCCCGGGACATCGGATTCACCCTCCACTTT.

This clone was seen only once. V gene TRBV9 combines with J gene TRBJ2-3; 7 bases are shared with TRBD2. The length of the CDR3 is 15 residues. Germline V lookup: CDR1 SGDLS, CDR2 YYNGEE. With 7 bases clipped from V and 2 bases from J, the junction kept 10 bases outside the gene matches. The CDR3 sequence: CASLPLSGVTDTQYF. In DNA form, the CDR3 reads TGTGCCAGCCTCCCCTTAAGCGGGGTCACAGATACGCAGTATTTT.

The rearrangement uses TRBV5-1 and TRBJ2-1; 10 nucleotides agree with TRBD2. Germline-derived CDR1 and CDR2 are SGHRS and YFSETQ. With V trimmed by 0 bases and J by 4 bases, 7 bases remained unmatched. The CDR3 extends over 17 amino acids. The CDR3 is CASSLVASGGIYNEQFF. Written as DNA, the CDR3 is TGCGCCAGCAGCTTGGTCGCTAGCGGGGGTATATACAATGAGCAGTTCTTC. Complete variable domain (other parts from reference TRBV5-1 and TRBJ2-1): KAGVTQTPRYLIKTRGQQVTLSCSPISGHRSVSWYQQTPGQGLQFLFEYFSETQRNKGNFPGRFSGRQFSNSRSEMNVSTLELGDSALYLCASSLVASGGIYNEQFFGPGTRLTVL.

This clone was seen just once. The chain employs TRBV28 and TRBJ1-5; D is ambiguous. V was trimmed by 8 bases and J by 0 bases, leaving 11 bases between them. CDR3 length equals 14 residues. Germline V gene data show CDR1 as MDHEN and CDR2 as SYDVKM. The CDR3 nucleotides read TGTGCCAGCGGGCAGCCATATAGCAATCAGCCCCAGCATTTT. Translating gives CASGQPYSNQPQHF.

The chain recombines TRBV19 with TRBJ1-2; possibly TRBD1 for D (6 bases). There are 13 residues in the CDR3. In germline, CDR1 is LNHDA, CDR2 SQIVND (reference sequence). V lost 4 bases and J 5 bases, leaving 11 bases between the germline ends. In DNA, the CDR3 is TGTGCCAGTAGTAGTGAAGGACAGTATGGCTACACCTTC. This translates into CASSSEGQYGYTF.

Turning to this clone: Germline is not matched at one junction end, which may reflect a read error. This rearrangement joins TRBV12-3 or TRBV12-4 to TRBJ1-4; 7 nucleotides align to TRBD1. The CDR3 length is 12 residues. CDR3 amino acids: CASSLPGGTIAF. In DNA, the CDR3 is TGTGCCAGCAGCCTCCCAGGGGGGACAATTGCCTTC.

The J gene is TRBJ1-2, the V gene TRBV19; D perhaps matches TRBD1 (5 bases). From germline, CDR1 is LNHDA and CDR2 SQIVND (reference sequence). Trimming pared 3 bases from V and 5 bases from J, leaving 10 bases between. The CDR3 runs to 13 residues. The CDR3 nucleotides are TGTGCCAGTAGTATTGGTGGGGCATATGGCTACACCTTC. Its translation is CASSIGGAYGYTF.

The rearrangement links TRBV30 to TRBJ1-2, with D perhaps matching TRBD1 (5 bases). The ends were cut back, 8 bases at V and 3 bases at J, with 16 bases in the middle. The germline CDR1 and CDR2 sequences are GTSNPN and SVGIG (reference sequence). CDR3 length equals 13 residues. CDR3 protein: CAQPSAGDYGYTF. Here the CDR3 DNA reads TGTGCCCAGCCCTCCGCGGGGGACTATGGCTACACCTTC.

The rearrangement links TRBV7-2 to TRBJ2-1, with D possibly matching TRBD1 (6 bases). Germline V gene lookup returns CDR1 SGHTA and CDR2 FQGNSA. The CDR3 extends over 17 amino acids. The V end lost 5 bases, the J end lost 2 bases, and 19 bases lay between the germline ends. The CDR3: CASSPRGGAEPYNEQFF. The CDR3, as DNA: TGTGCCAGCAGCCCCAGGGGCGGCGCGGAGCCCTACAATGAGCAGTTCTTC.

The chain carries TRBV9 and TRBJ2-5; 11 nucleotides agree with TRBD2. CDR1 and CDR2 (germline): SGDLS, YYNGEE. V trimming: 7 bases; J trimming: 0 bases; junction bases outside the gene matches: 5. This CDR3 has 15 amino acids. CDR3 in amino acids: CASQLAGDDQETQYF. CDR3 sequence (DNA): TGTGCCAGCCAACTAGCGGGAGACGACCAAGAGACCCAGTACTTC.

V is TRBV28 and J is TRBJ1-2; the match to TRBD1 covers 7 bases. The CDR3 sequence is 15 residues long. V was pared by 2 bases and J by 8 bases, with 11 bases of the junction left unmatched. Germline assignment: CDR1 MDHEN and CDR2 SYDVKM. The CDR3 region is CASSLGEGAQGGYTF. CDR3 DNA: TGTGCCAGCAGTTTAGGTGAGGGGGCGCAAGGAGGCTACACCTTC.